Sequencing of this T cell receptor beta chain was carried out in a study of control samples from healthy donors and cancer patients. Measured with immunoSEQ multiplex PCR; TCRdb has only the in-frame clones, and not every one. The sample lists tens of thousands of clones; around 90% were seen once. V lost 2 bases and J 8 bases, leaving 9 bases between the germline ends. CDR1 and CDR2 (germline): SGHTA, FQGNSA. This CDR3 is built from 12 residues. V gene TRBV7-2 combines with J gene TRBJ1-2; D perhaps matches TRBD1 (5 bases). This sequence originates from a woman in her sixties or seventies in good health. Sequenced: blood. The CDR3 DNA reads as TGTGCCAGCAGCTTAAATACAGGAGGCTACACCTTC. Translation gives CASSLNTGGYTF.